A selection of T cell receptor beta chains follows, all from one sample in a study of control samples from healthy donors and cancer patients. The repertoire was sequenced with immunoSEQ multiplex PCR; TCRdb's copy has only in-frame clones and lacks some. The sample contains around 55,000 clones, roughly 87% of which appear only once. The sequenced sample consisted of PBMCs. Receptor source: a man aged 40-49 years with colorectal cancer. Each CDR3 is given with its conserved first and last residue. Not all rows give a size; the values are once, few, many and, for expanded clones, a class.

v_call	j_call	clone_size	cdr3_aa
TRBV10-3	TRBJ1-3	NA	CAISESGYGNTIYF
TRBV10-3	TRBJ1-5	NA	CAISESPAQPQHF
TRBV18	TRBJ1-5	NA	CASSPDQGQPQHF
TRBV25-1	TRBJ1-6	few	CASSARQGHSPLHF
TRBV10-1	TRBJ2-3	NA	CASSHNSWDTQYF
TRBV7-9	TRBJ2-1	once	CASIVGLSSYNEQFF
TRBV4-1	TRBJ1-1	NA	CASSPGGFGNTEAFF
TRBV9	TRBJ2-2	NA	CASSVARDRGNTGELFF
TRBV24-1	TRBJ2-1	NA	CATSDRGTGPEQFF
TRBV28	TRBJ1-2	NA	CASSFGILRGYTF
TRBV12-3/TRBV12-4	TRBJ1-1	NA	CASSLSGVGEAFF
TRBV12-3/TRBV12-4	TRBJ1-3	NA	CASSLGNTIYF
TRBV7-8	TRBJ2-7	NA	CASSFTGGGYEQYF
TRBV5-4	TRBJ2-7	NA	CASSLAGQGGYEQYF
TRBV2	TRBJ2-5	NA	CASSVASGIETQYF
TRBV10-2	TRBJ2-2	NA	CASSPSFSGRASGELFF
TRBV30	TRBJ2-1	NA	CAWTRGTRLNEQFF
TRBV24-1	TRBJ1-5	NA	CATSDSRQGPGLNQPQHF
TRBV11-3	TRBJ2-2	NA	CASSLDRVSANTGELFF
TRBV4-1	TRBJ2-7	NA	CASSQESDYYEQYF
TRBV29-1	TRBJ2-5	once	CSVAGTGWYQETQYF
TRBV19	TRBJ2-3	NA	CASTPRGTPTDTQYF
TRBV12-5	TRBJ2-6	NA	CASGGWPGANVLTF
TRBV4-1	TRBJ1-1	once	CASSHRTVNTEAFF
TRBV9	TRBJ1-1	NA	CASSVGSGEGPEAFF
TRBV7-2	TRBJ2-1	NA	CASRRGRGSNEQFF
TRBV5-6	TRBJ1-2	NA	CASSGRGRIGGYTF
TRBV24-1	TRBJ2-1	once	CATSAGLDRGDEQFF
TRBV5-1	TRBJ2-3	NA	CASSSGTSGTDTQYF
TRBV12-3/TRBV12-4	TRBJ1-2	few	CASSRDRVHGYTF
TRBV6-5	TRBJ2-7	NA	CASRLAGAYEQYF
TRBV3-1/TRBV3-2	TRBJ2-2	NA	CASSQEKATLSTGELFF
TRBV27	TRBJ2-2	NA	CASSSYRENTGELFF
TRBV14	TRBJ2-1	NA	CASSQVIVNEQFF
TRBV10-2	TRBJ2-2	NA	CASSDPGQGSVGELFF
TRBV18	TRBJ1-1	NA	CASSPVLGGQGTEAFF
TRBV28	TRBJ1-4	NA	CASSLGDVNEKLFF
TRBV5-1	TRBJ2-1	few	CASSHVASGAYNEQFF
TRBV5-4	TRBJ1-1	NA	CASSSREDGGTEAFF
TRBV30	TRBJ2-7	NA	CAWSMSGPLDEQYF
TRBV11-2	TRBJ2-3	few	CASSLTSGSADTQYF
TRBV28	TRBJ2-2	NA	CASSLAQTTGELFF
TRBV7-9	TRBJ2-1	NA	CASSLGWVAGEHNEQFF
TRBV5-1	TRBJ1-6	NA	CASSSAPGQGSPLHF
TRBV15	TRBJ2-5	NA	CATSRAEDRDQETQYF
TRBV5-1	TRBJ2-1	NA	CASSYAGLTQNEQFF
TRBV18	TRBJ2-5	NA	CASSRTGGGETQYF
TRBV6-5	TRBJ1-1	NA	CASSYSNVMNTEAFF
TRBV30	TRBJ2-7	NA	CAWRPLAGFVGGEQYF